This passage covers 13 T cell receptor beta chains from one sample sequenced in a study of blood T cell repertoires in COVID-19. TCRdb keeps only in-frame clones here, not all; method: immunoSEQ multiplex PCR. The data hold more than 300,000 clones, with more than 85% observed a single time. Sequencing used PBMCs or T cells enriched from blood (not recorded which). The receptors originated from a woman aged 25-40 years who had been exposed to COVID-19.

The chain uses TRBV19 and TRBJ1-1; 9 positions match TRBD1. Germline CDR1 LNHDA, CDR2 SQIVND (reference sequence). J lost 1 base, V lost 5 bases, and 8 bases had no gene match. This CDR3 spans 16 amino acids. The CDR3 DNA reads TGTGCCAGTAGTGCTTCCGGGACAGGGAGGAACACTGAAGCTTTCTTT. It is translated as CASSASGTGRNTEAFF.

This clone has just one count. This rearrangement joins TRBV4-1 to TRBJ2-2; TRBD2 aligns across 15 bases. This CDR3 is 17 amino acids long. Germline CDR1 is MGHRA and CDR2 is YSYEKL. V trimming: 4 bases; J trimming: 9 bases; junction bases outside the gene matches: 9. CDR3 amino acids: CASSLRTSGGEQRELFF. The CDR3 DNA is TGCGCCAGCAGCCTCCGGACTAGCGGGGGGGAGCAAAGGGAGCTGTTTTTT.

The gene calls are TRBV3-1 (or the pseudogene TRBV3-2) and TRBJ1-6; D is ambiguous. The CDR3 has 14 residues. Germline V gene lookup returns CDR1 LGHDT and CDR2 YNNKEL (reference sequence). Trimming left V 1 base short and J 6 bases short, with 7 bases between. The CDR3 DNA is TGTGCCAGCAGCCAAGTTCGCGTTAATTCACCCCTCCACTTT. Translated: CASSQVRVNSPLHF.

The V gene is TRBV4-2, the J gene TRBJ2-3, with D maybe TRBD2 (5 bases). Per the germline V gene, CDR1 is LGHNA and CDR2 is YNFKEQ. The ends were cut back, 6 bases at V and 2 bases at J, with 9 bases in the middle. The CDR3 is 13 residues long. The CDR3 sequence: CASSPGNTDTQYF. In nucleotides, the CDR3 is TGTGCCAGCAGTCCGGGAAACACAGATACGCAGTATTTT.

This clone was picked up one time. This chain links TRBV7-9 with TRBJ1-1, with D unclear. The V end lost 0 bases, the J end lost 1 base, and 12 bases lay between the germline ends. The CDR3 has 16 amino acids. CDR1 and CDR2 (germline): SEHNR, FQNEAQ (reference sequence). The CDR3 loop reads CASSLAVGPTNTEAFF. The DNA of the CDR3 is TGTGCCAGCAGCTTAGCGGTGGGCCCTACGAACACTGAAGCTTTCTTT.

This chain joins TRBV4-1 and TRBJ2-5, with D maybe TRBD1 (5 bases). Trimming shortened V by 5 bases and J by 3 bases, and 10 bases separated the two germline ends. CDR3 size: 13 residues. Germline CDR1 MGHRA, CDR2 YSYEKL. CDR3 residues: CASSTDSEETQYF. The CDR3, as DNA: TGCGCCAGCAGCACCGACAGTGAAGAGACCCAGTACTTC.

The chain links TRBV25-1 to TRBJ2-7; 9 bases are a match to TRBD1. CDR1 is MGHDK and CDR2 is SYGVNS in the germline V gene. The CDR3 runs 14 residues. V was clipped by 5 bases and J by 3 bases; unmatched bases: 5. The CDR3 loop reads CASSPGTGLYEQYF. In DNA, the CDR3 is TGTGCCAGCAGTCCAGGGACAGGGCTCTACGAGCAGTACTTC.

The V call is TRBV9, the J call TRBJ1-3; TRBD1 matches 7 bases. CDR3 length: 16 residues. Losses at the gene ends were 4 bases for V and 0 bases for J; bases not matched to a gene: 7. Looked up from germline, CDR1 is SGDLS and CDR2 is YYNGEE. The CDR3 DNA follows: TGTGCCAGCAGCCCTAGACAGGGTTACTCTGGAAACACCATATATTTT. It translates to CASSPRQGYSGNTIYF.

This chain connects TRBV2 to TRBJ1-2; D is unclear. Per germline, CDR1 SNHLY and CDR2 FYNNEI. Trimming took off 7 bases at V and 7 bases at J, with 10 bases between the two ends. This CDR3 contains 11 residues. The CDR3 DNA reads as TGTGCCAGCATCGGCGGCAGTGGCTACACCTTC. Translating gives CASIGGSGYTF.

V and J are TRBV6-5 and TRBJ2-7; tentatively, D is TRBD2 (5 bases). The CDR3 has 12 residues. Trimming cost V 8 bases and J 5 bases, with 13 bases left between them. Germline V lookup: CDR1 MNHEY, CDR2 SVGAGI. Here the CDR3 reads CASSGLLDEQYF. CDR3 coding DNA: TGTGCCAGCTCTGGACTTTTAGACGAGCAGTACTTC.

The chain recombines TRBV5-1 with TRBJ2-7; TRBD1 matches 10 bases. The J segment lost 5 bases and the V segment lost 4 bases, leaving 9 bases of the junction unmatched. The germline V gene has CDR1 SGHRS and CDR2 YFSETQ. The CDR3 has 15 amino acids. The CDR3 DNA follows: TGCGCCAGCAGCCTCCCTCGGGACAGGGGCGACGAGCAGTACTTC. Translating gives CASSLPRDRGDEQYF.

The chain has TRBV15 and TRBJ2-5; D possibly corresponds to TRBD2 (6 bases). Trimming shortened V by 4 bases and J by 2 bases, and 11 bases separated the two germline ends. CDR1 is LNHNV, CDR2 YYDKDF, per germline (reference sequence). The CDR3 is 14 amino acids. CDR3 bases: TGTGCCACCAGCACCCGGGGGAGGCAAGAGACCCAGTACTTC. Its protein product is CATSTRGRQETQYF.

The chain carries TRBV5-6 and TRBJ1-2; D not resolved. The germline CDR1 and CDR2 sequences are SGHDT and YYEEEE. V lost 0 bases to trimming and J lost 6 bases, with 12 bases between them. The CDR3 has 14 residues. CDR3 loop: CASSLASSTHGYTF. As DNA, the CDR3 is TGTGCCAGCAGCTTGGCCTCGAGTACTCATGGCTACACCTTC.